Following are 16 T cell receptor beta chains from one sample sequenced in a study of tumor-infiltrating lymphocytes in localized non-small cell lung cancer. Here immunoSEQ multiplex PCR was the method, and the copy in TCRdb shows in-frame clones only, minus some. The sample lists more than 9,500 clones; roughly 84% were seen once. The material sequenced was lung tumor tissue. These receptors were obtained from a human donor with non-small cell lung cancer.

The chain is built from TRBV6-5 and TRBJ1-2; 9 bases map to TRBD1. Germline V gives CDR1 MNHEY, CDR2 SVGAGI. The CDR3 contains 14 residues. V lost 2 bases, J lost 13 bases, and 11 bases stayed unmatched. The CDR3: CASSYQSFGTGCTF. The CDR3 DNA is TGTGCCAGCAGTTACCAATCCTTTGGGACAGGGTGCACCTTC.

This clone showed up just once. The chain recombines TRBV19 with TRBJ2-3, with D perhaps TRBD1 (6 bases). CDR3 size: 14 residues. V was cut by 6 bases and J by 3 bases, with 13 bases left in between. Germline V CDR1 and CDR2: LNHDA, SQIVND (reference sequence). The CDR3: CASSPQGATDTQYF. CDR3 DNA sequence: TGTGCCAGTAGCCCACAGGGAGCTACAGATACGCAGTATTTT.

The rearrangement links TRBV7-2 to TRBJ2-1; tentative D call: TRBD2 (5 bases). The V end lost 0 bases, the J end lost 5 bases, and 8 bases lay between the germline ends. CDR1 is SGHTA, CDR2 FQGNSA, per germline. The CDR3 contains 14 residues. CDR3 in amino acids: CASSLAGSNNEQFF. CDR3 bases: TGTGCCAGCAGCTTAGCGGGGAGCAACAATGAGCAGTTCTTC.

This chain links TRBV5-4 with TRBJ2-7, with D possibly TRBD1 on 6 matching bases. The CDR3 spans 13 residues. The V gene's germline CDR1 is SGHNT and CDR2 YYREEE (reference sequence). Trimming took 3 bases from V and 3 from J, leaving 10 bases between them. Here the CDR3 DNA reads TGTGCCAGCAGCTCCCGGGACAACTACGAGCAGTACTTC. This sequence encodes CASSSRDNYEQYF.

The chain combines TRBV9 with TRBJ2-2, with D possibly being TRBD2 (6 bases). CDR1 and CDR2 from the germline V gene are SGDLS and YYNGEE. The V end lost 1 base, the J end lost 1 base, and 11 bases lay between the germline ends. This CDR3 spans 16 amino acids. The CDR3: CASSVLSGVNTGELFF. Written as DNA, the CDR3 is TGTGCCAGCAGCGTATTGTCGGGGGTGAACACCGGGGAGCTGTTTTTT.

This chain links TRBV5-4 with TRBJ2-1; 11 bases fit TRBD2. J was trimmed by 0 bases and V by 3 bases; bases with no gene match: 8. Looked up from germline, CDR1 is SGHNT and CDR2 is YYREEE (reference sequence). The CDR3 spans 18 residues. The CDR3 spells CASSSGTSGTSSYNEQFF. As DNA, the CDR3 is TGTGCCAGCAGCTCTGGGACTAGCGGAACTAGCTCCTACAATGAGCAGTTCTTC.

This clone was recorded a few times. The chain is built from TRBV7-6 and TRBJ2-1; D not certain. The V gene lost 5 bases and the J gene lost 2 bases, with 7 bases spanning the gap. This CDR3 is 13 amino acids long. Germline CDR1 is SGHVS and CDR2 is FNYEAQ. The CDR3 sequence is CASSLTPYNEQFF. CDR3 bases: TGTGCCAGCAGCCTTACACCCTACAATGAGCAGTTCTTC.

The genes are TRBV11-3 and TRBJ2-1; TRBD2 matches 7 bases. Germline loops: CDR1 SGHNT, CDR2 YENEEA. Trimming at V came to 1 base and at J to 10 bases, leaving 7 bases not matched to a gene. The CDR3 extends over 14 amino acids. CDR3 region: CASSLGRETSEQFF. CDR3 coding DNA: TGTGCCAGCAGCTTAGGGCGGGAGACTTCGGAGCAGTTCTTC.

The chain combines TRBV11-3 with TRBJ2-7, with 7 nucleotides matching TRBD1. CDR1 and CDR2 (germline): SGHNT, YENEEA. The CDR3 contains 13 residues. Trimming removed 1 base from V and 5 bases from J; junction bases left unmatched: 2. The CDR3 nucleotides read TGTGCCAGCAGCTTAGGACAGGGCAACGAGCAGTACTTC. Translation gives CASSLGQGNEQYF.

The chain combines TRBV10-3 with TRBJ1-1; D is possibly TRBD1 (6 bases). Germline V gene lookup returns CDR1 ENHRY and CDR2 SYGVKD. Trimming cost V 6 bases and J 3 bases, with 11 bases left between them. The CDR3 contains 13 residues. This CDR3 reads CAIRDSEDTEAFF. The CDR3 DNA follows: TGTGCCATCAGGGACAGTGAGGACACTGAAGCTTTCTTT.

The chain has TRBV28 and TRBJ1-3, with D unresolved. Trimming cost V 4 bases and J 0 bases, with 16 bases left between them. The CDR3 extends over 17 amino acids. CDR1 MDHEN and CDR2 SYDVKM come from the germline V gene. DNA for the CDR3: TGTGCCAGCAGTTCCCTAGACGGACCATTCTCTGGAAACACCATATATTTT. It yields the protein CASSSLDGPFSGNTIYF.

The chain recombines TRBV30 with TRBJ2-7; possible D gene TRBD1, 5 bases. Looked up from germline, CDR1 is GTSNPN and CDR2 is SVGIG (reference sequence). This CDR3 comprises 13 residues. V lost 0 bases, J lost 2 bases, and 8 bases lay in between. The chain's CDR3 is CAWSVAGPYEQYF. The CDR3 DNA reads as TGTGCCTGGAGTGTAGCAGGGCCCTACGAGCAGTACTTC.

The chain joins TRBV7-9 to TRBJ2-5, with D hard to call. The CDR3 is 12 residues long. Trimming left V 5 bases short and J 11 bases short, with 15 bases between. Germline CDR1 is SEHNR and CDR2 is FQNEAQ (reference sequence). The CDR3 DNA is TGTGCCAGCAGCGAAGGGTGGACCTTTCAGTACTTC. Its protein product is CASSEGWTFQYF.

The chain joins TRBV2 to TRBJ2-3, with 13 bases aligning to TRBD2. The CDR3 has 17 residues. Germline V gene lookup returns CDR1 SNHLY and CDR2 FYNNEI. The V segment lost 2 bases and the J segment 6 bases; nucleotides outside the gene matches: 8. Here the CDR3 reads CASSETGLAGDVDTQYF. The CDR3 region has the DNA TGTGCCAGCAGTGAAACAGGACTAGCGGGAGATGTCGATACGCAGTATTTT.

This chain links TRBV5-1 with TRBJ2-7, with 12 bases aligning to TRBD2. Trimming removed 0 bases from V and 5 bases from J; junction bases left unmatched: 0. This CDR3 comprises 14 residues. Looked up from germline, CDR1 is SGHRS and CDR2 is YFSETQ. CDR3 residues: CASSLGLAGDEQYF. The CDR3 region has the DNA TGCGCCAGCAGCTTGGGACTAGCGGGAGACGAGCAGTACTTC. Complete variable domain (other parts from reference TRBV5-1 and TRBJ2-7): KAGVTQTPRYLIKTRGQQVTLSCSPISGHRSVSWYQQTPGQGLQFLFEYFSETQRNKGNFPGRFSGRQFSNSRSEMNVSTLELGDSALYLCASSLGLAGDEQYFGPGTRLTVT.

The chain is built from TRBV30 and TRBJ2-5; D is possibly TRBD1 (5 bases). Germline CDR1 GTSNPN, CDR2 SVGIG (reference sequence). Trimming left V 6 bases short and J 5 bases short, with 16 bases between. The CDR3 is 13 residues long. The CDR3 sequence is CACSTDPRETQYF. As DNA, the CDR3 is TGTGCCTGTTCGACAGACCCGAGGGAGACCCAGTACTTC. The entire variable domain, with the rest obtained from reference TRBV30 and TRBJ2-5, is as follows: SQTIHQWPATLVQPVGSPLSLECTVEGTSNPNLYWYRQAAGRGLQLLFYSVGIGQISSEVPQNLSASRPQDRQFILSSKKLLLSDSGFYLCACSTDPRETQYFGPGTRLLVL.